This T cell receptor beta chain is from a study of beta chain features in type 1 diabetes. Study summary: Cell yields, gender and age were comparable in patients and healthy donors.

Points from the study as a whole: Patients showed naive, central memory and Treg TCRB repertoires that appeared more similar than those of healthy donors. When Type 1 diabetes patients were examined, their TCRB CDR3s proved moderately but significantly shorter in all four CD4+ subsets.

Trimming removed 4 bases from V and 2 bases from J, with 9 bases in between. Germline lookup yields CDR1 LNHDA and CDR2 SQIVND (reference sequence). CDR3 length: 14 amino acids. What was sequenced were expressed TCRB transcripts, since all of the isolated RNA had been reverse transcribed. The protocol was immunoSEQ multiplex PCR, while the TCRdb copy is restricted to in-frame clones and leaves out a portion. The profile shows around 250,000 clones, 11% to 15% of them singletons. This clone was seen only a few times. The antigen is undetermined. What was sequenced was naive CD4+ T cells from blood. V is TRBV19 and J is TRBJ1-5, with D tentatively TRBD1 (6 bases). The source of this sequence is a man aged 25 to 40 with type 1 diabetes. CDR3 in amino acids: CASSTGAGNQPQHF. DNA of the CDR3: TGTGCCAGTAGTACAGGGGCGGGCAATCAGCCCCAGCATTTT.